Listed below are T cell receptor beta chains from one sample, sequenced in a study of cytomegalovirus exposure and HLA in healthy donors. TCRdb keeps only in-frame clones here, not all; method: immunoSEQ multiplex PCR. The data show about 140,000 clones, under 90% seen once. The specimen sequenced was PBMCs. The receptors shown here come from a man aged 35 to 55 in good health and CMV-seronegative. Each CDR3 is given with its conserved first and last residue. D genes are given only for firm matches. Where a row states a size, it is once, few, many or the class of an expanded clone; other rows omit it.

.	.	TRBV21-1	TRBJ2-7	CASSNWKLADSQFVYEQYF	TGTGCCAGCAGCAACTGGAAATTGGCAGACTCGCAGTTTGTCTACGAGCAGTACTTC
.	TRBD2	TRBV6-5	TRBJ2-7	CASRRDLADYEQYF	TGTGCCAGCAGGAGAGATCTAGCGGACTACGAGCAGTACTTC
.	.	TRBV9	TRBJ1-6	CASSVTNADSPLHF	TGTGCCAGCAGCGTCACGAACGCGGATTCACCCCTCCACTTT
.	TRBD2	TRBV6-4	TRBJ2-3	CASSAASGGSDTQYF	TGTGCCAGCAGTGCGGCTAGCGGGGGTTCAGATACGCAGTATTTT
.	.	TRBV2	TRBJ2-7	CASSGVVPGEQYF	TGTGCCAGCAGTGGAGTTGTCCCCGGCGAGCAGTACTTC
once	.	TRBV5-1	TRBJ2-2	CASSPGQPNTGELFF	TGCGCCAGCAGTCCGGGACAACCGAACACCGGGGAGCTGTTTTTT
.	TRBD1	TRBV10-3	TRBJ1-5	CAISEAGGSQPQHF	TGTGCCATCAGTGAGGCAGGGGGATCTCAGCCCCAGCATTTT
.	TRBD1	TRBV5-1	TRBJ2-7	CASSFGTGPYEQYF	TGCGCCAGCAGCTTCGGGACAGGGCCCTACGAGCAGTACTTC
.	.	TRBV27	TRBJ2-7	CASSLLGEQAYEQYF	TGTGCCAGCAGTTTATTAGGGGAACAGGCCTACGAGCAGTACTTC
.	.	TRBV6-5	TRBJ1-3	CASSYSLTAAGNTIYF	TGTGCCAGCAGTTACTCGCTGACAGCTGCTGGAAACACCATATATTTT
.	TRBD2	TRBV6-5	TRBJ2-3	CASSYGLAPEGTTQYF	TGTGCCAGCAGTTACGGACTAGCGCCGGAAGGTACTACGCAGTATTTT
.	TRBD1	TRBV5-1	TRBJ1-4	CASSSRQGTNEKLFF	TGCGCCAGCAGCTCGCGACAGGGTACTAATGAAAAACTGTTTTTT
few	.	TRBV5-4	TRBJ1-1	CASSPQTGENTEAFF	TGTGCCAGCAGCCCGCAGACGGGGGAGAACACTGAAGCTTTCTTT
.	.	TRBV5-1	TRBJ2-3	CASSLRPTSSTATQYF	TGCGCCAGCAGCTTGAGGCCAACTTCTAGCACAGCTACGCAGTATTTT
.	.	TRBV27	TRBJ1-1	CASSWAQNTEAFF	TGTGCCAGCAGTTGGGCACAGAACACTGAAGCTTTCTTT
.	.	TRBV5-1	TRBJ2-2	CASSLRSGWSTGELFF	TGCGCCAGCAGCTTGAGGTCAGGGTGGAGCACCGGGGAGCTGTTTTTT
.	TRBD1	TRBV10-3	TRBJ1-5	CAINGTALRRPQHF	TGTGCCATAAACGGGACAGCCCTCCGAAGGCCCCAGCATTTT
.	.	TRBV5-1	TRBJ1-3	CASSLGSSVSGNTIYF	TGCGCCAGCAGCTTGGGGTCCAGTGTCTCTGGAAACACCATATATTTT
once	TRBD1	TRBV7-3	TRBJ1-2	CASSSRDRGGYGYTF	TGTGCCAGCAGCTCCCGGGACAGGGGAGGTTATGGCTACACCTTC
.	TRBD1	TRBV6-1	TRBJ1-2	CASSAWDSPYGYTF	TGTGCCAGCAGTGCTTGGGACAGCCCCTATGGCTACACCTTC
.	TRBD1	TRBV27	TRBJ2-1	CASSLTGGQGPIEQFF	TGTGCCAGCAGTTTAACGGGGGGACAGGGACCGATTGAGCAGTTCTTC
.	TRBD1	TRBV19	TRBJ1-2	CANGQGRYGYTF	TGTGCCAACGGACAGGGGAGATATGGCTACACCTTC
.	TRBD2	TRBV5-6	TRBJ2-3	CASSLVPVAGGRDTQYF	TGTGCCAGCAGCTTGGTCCCTGTAGCGGGGGGGCGAGATACGCAGTATTTT
.	.	TRBV19	TRBJ2-7	CASSHGRGGTYEQYF	TGTGCCAGTAGTCATGGGCGGGGTGGGACCTACGAGCAGTACTTC
few	TRBD1	TRBV5-4	TRBJ2-7	CASSLGTGGVGEQYF	TGTGCCAGCAGCTTGGGGACAGGGGGCGTGGGCGAGCAGTACTTC
.	.	TRBV7-2	TRBJ1-1	CASVGGGGVRTEAFF	TGTGCCAGCGTTGGCGGCGGGGGCGTAAGGACTGAAGCTTTCTTT
.	.	TRBV19	TRBJ1-1	CASNMGRVNTEAFF	TGTGCCAGTAACATGGGCAGGGTGAACACTGAAGCTTTCTTT
.	TRBD2	TRBV27	TRBJ2-3	CASIRTSGGNTQYF	TGTGCCAGCATACGGACTAGCGGGGGGAATACGCAGTATTTT
.	.	TRBV27	TRBJ2-2	CASSLRGGELFF	TGTGCCAGCAGTTTAAGGGGGGGGGAGCTGTTTTTT
.	.	TRBV6-5	TRBJ2-7	CASSFGQSSYEQYF	TGTGCCAGCAGTTTCGGACAGTCCTCCTACGAGCAGTACTTC
.	TRBD1	TRBV4-1	TRBJ1-2	CASSQFTGGDGYTF	TGCGCCAGCAGCCAATTTACAGGGGGCGATGGCTACACCTTC
once	.	TRBV30	TRBJ1-4	CACEEKREKLFF	TGTGCCTGTGAGGAGAAACGGGAAAAACTGTTTTTT
few	.	TRBV27	TRBJ2-7	CASSLGGAPAYEQYF	TGTGCCAGCAGTTTAGGGGGGGCGCCGGCGTACGAGCAGTACTTC
.	.	TRBV6-1	TRBJ2-7	CASSEQAGGVYEQYF	TGTGCCAGCAGTGAACAAGCCGGTGGAGTCTACGAGCAGTACTTC
.	.	TRBV28	TRBJ1-4	CASRTATGGEKLFF	TGTGCCAGCAGGACAGCGACAGGCGGAGAAAAACTGTTTTTT
.	.	TRBV7-3	TRBJ1-5	CASSLDGGQPQHF	TGTGCCAGCAGCCTGGACGGAGGACAGCCCCAGCATTTT
.	.	TRBV2	TRBJ1-6	CASNKRGTNSPLHF	TGTGCCAGCAACAAAAGGGGAACGAATTCCCCCCTCCACTTT
.	.	TRBV28	TRBJ2-7	CASTSEGLPSYEQYF	TGTGCCAGCACCTCCGAAGGACTACCCTCCTACGAGCAGTACTTC
.	.	TRBV6-5	TRBJ1-2	CASSLIGANYGYTF	TGTGCCAGCAGTTTAATCGGAGCTAACTATGGCTACACCTTC
.	TRBD1	TRBV19	TRBJ2-7	CASSTEQGYEQYF	TGTGCCAGTAGTACCGAACAGGGGTACGAGCAGTACTTC
.	.	TRBV25-1	TRBJ2-3	CASSEPRGGPADTQYF	TGTGCCAGCAGTGAGCCAAGGGGGGGCCCGGCAGATACGCAGTATTTT
few	.	TRBV5-1	TRBJ1-1	CASSLGPGRNTEAFF	TGCGCCAGCAGCTTGGGGCCAGGCCGGAACACTGAAGCTTTCTTT
.	.	TRBV11-2	TRBJ1-2	CASSREGDGYTF	TGTGCCAGCAGCCGGGAGGGGGATGGCTACACCTTC
few	TRBD1	TRBV6-5	TRBJ1-5	CASSYGQGPHQPQHF	TGTGCCAGCAGTTACGGACAGGGACCCCATCAGCCCCAGCATTTT
.	TRBD1	TRBV11-2	TRBJ2-3	CASSLRPRDRVSDTQYF	TGTGCCAGCAGCTTAAGGCCCCGGGACAGGGTTTCCGATACGCAGTATTTT
.	TRBD1	TRBV14	TRBJ1-2	CASSLSGTGDYYGYTF	TGTGCCAGCAGCCTCTCCGGGACAGGGGACTACTATGGCTACACCTTC
.	TRBD1	TRBV28	TRBJ2-7	CASSSQDRGYQRFCF	TGTGCCAGCAGTTCACAGGACAGGGGGTATCAGAGATTTTGCTTC
.	.	TRBV5-4	TRBJ1-6	CASSGRGSSYNSPLHF	TGTGCCAGCAGCGGGAGGGGCAGCTCCTATAATTCACCCCTCCACTTT
once	.	TRBV27	TRBJ1-1	CASSLGSQNTEAFF	TGTGCCAGCAGTTTAGGCTCCCAAAACACTGAAGCTTTCTTT
.	.	TRBV27	TRBJ1-5	CASSLGGERNQPQHF	TGTGCCAGCAGTTTGGGGGGGGAAAGAAATCAGCCCCAGCATTTT
once	TRBD1	TRBV5-1	TRBJ1-2	CASSLVGTGGDYGYTF	TGCGCCAGCAGCTTGGTAGGGACAGGGGGCGACTATGGCTACACCTTC
.	TRBD1	TRBV28	TRBJ2-7	CASTRTGSDEQYF	TGTGCCAGCACTCGGACAGGGAGCGACGAGCAGTACTTC
.	.	TRBV5-6	TRBJ2-1	CASSSPSEQFF	TGTGCCAGCAGCTCGCCTAGTGAGCAGTTCTTC
.	TRBD2	TRBV5-1	TRBJ2-3	CASSLVAGAPGTDTQYF	TGCGCCAGCAGCTTGGTAGCGGGGGCCCCGGGCACAGATACGCAGTATTTT
few	.	TRBV4-3	TRBJ1-4	CASSQGTGSATNEKLFF	TGCGCCAGCAGCCAAGGAACAGGGTCTGCAACTAATGAAAAACTGTTTTTT
.	.	TRBV10-1	TRBJ2-3	CASSSRGTDTQYF	TGCGCCAGCAGTAGCAGGGGCACAGATACGCAGTATTTT
.	TRBD1	TRBV27	TRBJ2-6	CASSPRQGASSGANVLTF	TGTGCCAGCAGCCCTCGACAGGGGGCGAGCTCTGGGGCCAACGTCCTGACTTTC
.	.	TRBV6-1	TRBJ2-1	CASSETAGSYNEQFF	TGTGCCAGCAGTGAAACGGCAGGTTCCTACAATGAGCAGTTCTTC
.	.	TRBV11-2	TRBJ1-4	CASSSQVRTNEKLFF	TGTGCCAGCAGCTCGCAGGTCAGAACAAATGAAAAACTGTTTTTT